The 18 T cell receptor beta chains reported below all come from one sample, sequenced in a study of memory CD8 T cells in hepatitis C reinfection. Clones were read by immunoSEQ multiplex PCR, and TCRdb kept only the in-frame ones, dropping some. The repertoire holds about 45,000 clones, with approximately 87% as singletons. As for time point: peak reinfection, 3 to 8 weeks after reinfection detection. Sorted cells were sequenced directly ex vivo without any in vitro expansion. Material: naive CD8+ T cells sorted from blood. The receptors shown here come from a young man with hepatitis C virus infection.

This sequence joins TRBV5-4 and TRBJ1-1, with 8 nucleotides matching TRBD1. Germline assignment: CDR1 SGHNT and CDR2 YYREEE (reference sequence). The CDR3 length is 13 residues. J lost 7 bases, V lost 5 bases, and 7 bases had no gene match. The CDR3 sequence is CASREGTGGEAFF. CDR3 DNA sequence: TGTGCCAGCAGGGAGGGGACAGGCGGTGAAGCTTTCTTT.

V usage is TRBV6-1 and J usage is TRBJ1-5; TRBD1 might be the D (6 bases). CDR1 MNHNS and CDR2 SASEGT come from the germline V gene. CDR3 length: 14 residues. V lost 5 bases and J lost 5, with 13 bases in between. The CDR3 is CASSFRGADQPQHF. The DNA of the CDR3 is TGTGCCAGCAGTTTCAGGGGAGCGGATCAGCCCCAGCATTTT.

The chain carries TRBV6-5 and TRBJ2-1; D might be TRBD2 (7 bases). Germline CDR1 reads MNHEY; CDR2 reads SVGAGI. The CDR3 sequence is 16 residues long. V lost 4 bases to trimming and J lost 7 bases, with 20 bases between them. CDR3 in DNA: TGTGCCAGCAGTTCTCTAAAGTGGGGGGGCTTGAATGAGCAGTTCTTC. It codes for CASSSLKWGGLNEQFF.

This chain joins TRBV7-8 and TRBJ2-3, with 7 bases fitting TRBD2. The trim removed 2 bases at V and 5 bases at J, leaving 13 bases unmatched. The germline V gene encodes CDR1 SGHVS and CDR2 FQNEAQ. The CDR3 is made up of 17 amino acids. The CDR3 DNA sequence: TGTGCCAGCAGCTTATTGGGCGGGGTAGCGGGTGGAGATACGCAGTATTTT. Encoded protein: CASSLLGGVAGGDTQYF.

Of note for this clone: One junction end disagrees with the germline gene, perhaps due to a read error. Other DNA sequences within the sample encode an identical CDR3. The chain has TRBV12-5 and TRBJ1-5, with D unclear. The CDR3 runs to 13 residues. Germline-derived CDR1 and CDR2 are LGHNT and FRNRAP. The CDR3 is CASAPKENQPQHF. CDR3 in DNA: TGCGCTAGTGCCCCAAAGGAGAATCAGCCCCAGCATTTT.

The gene calls are TRBV30 and TRBJ2-5, with 8 bases that match TRBD1. Trimming cost V 2 bases and J 11 bases; bases outside gene matches: 10. Germline CDR1 and CDR2: GTSNPN and SVGIG (reference sequence). This CDR3 region has 13 residues. CDR3 nucleotide sequence: TGTGCCTGGAGTCCCAGGGGGCTGGGGGAGCAGTACTTC. Translating it yields CAWSPRGLGEQYF. Drawing the rest from reference TRBV30 and TRBJ2-5, the complete variable domain is SQTIHQWPATLVQPVGSPLSLECTVEGTSNPNLYWYRQAAGRGLQLLFYSVGIGQISSEVPQNLSASRPQDRQFILSSKKLLLSDSGFYLCAWSPRGLGEQYFGPGTRLLVL.

The V and J genes are TRBV9 and TRBJ2-3, with D possibly being TRBD2 (5 bases). This CDR3 is 13 amino acids long. Germline V gene data show CDR1 as SGDLS and CDR2 as YYNGEE. V dropped 8 bases and J dropped 1 base, with 11 bases sitting between them. This CDR3 is CARGGRGTDTQYF. The DNA of the CDR3 is TGTGCCAGGGGCGGGCGGGGCACAGATACGCAGTATTTT.

The chain has TRBV27 and TRBJ2-3; unclear D gene. CDR1 is MNHEY and CDR2 is SMNVEV in the germline V gene (reference sequence). The CDR3 sequence is 14 residues long. Between the trimmed V and J ends, which lost 3 bases and 4 bases, there was a span of 11 bases. The CDR3 loop is CASSFQVLADTQYF. Here the CDR3 DNA reads TGTGCCAGCAGTTTTCAGGTTTTAGCAGATACGCAGTATTTT.

This chain links TRBV28 with TRBJ1-2, with unresolved D. The CDR3 is 14 amino acids. Trimming removed 4 bases at V and 4 bases at J, with 13 bases between. Germline V CDR1 and CDR2: MDHEN, SYDVKM. CDR3: CASSSRDRGYGYTF. The CDR3 DNA reads TGTGCCAGCAGTTCCCGGGATCGTGGCTATGGCTACACCTTC.

V is TRBV5-4 and J is TRBJ2-1; TRBD1 matches 9 bases. Trimming took 4 bases from V and 7 from J; bases not matched to a gene: 6. The CDR3 loop spans 14 amino acids. From germline, CDR1 is SGHNT and CDR2 YYREEE (reference sequence). In DNA, the CDR3 is TGTGCCAGCAGCCACGGACAGGGGAGGAATGAGCAGTTCTTC. This translates into CASSHGQGRNEQFF.

The chain joins TRBV4-1 to TRBJ2-7; TRBD2 agrees at 10 bases. Unmatched junction bases numbered 4, after V lost 1 base and J lost 4 bases. The CDR3 loop spans 15 amino acids. Germline CDR1 and CDR2: MGHRA and YSYEKL. This CDR3 is CASSQVPSGSYEQYF. CDR3 in DNA: TGCGCCAGCAGCCAAGTTCCTAGCGGGAGTTACGAGCAGTACTTC.

The rearrangement links TRBV6-5 to TRBJ2-2; 10 bases are shared with TRBD2. Germline trimming cut 2 bases from V and 6 bases from J; bases unmatched to any gene: 6. This CDR3 contains 16 residues. Germline CDR1 MNHEY, CDR2 SVGAGI. CDR3 in DNA: TGTGCCAGCAGTTACGGGCTAGCGGGAGTGGCCGGGGAGCTGTTTTTT. Protein sequence: CASSYGLAGVAGELFF.

The CDR3 sequence is CASSLDKIFSPLHF. Here the CDR3 DNA reads TGTGCCAGCAGTTTAGACAAAATATTTTCACCCCTCCACTTT. The chain is built from TRBV27 and TRBJ1-6; no definite D call. Trimming took 2 bases from V and 9 from J, leaving 11 bases between them. This CDR3 comprises 14 residues. From germline, CDR1 is MNHEY and CDR2 SMNVEV (reference sequence).

This chain uses TRBV4-3 with TRBJ2-2, with 9 bases lining up with TRBD1. V shed 0 bases and J 3 bases; nucleotides not matched to a gene: 11. The CDR3 contains 19 residues. Germline V gene data show CDR1 as LGHNA and CDR2 as YSLEER. The CDR3 nucleotides are TGCGCCAGCAGCCAAGATCCGGGACAGGGCGTGGCGGACACCGGGGAGCTGTTTTTT. Its translation: CASSQDPGQGVADTGELFF.

The chain employs TRBV7-8 and TRBJ2-7; D is undetermined. The germline V gene has CDR1 SGHVS and CDR2 FQNEAQ. Trimming shortened V by 1 base and J by 3 bases, and 7 bases separated the two germline ends. The CDR3 covers 13 residues. CDR3 amino acids: CASSLGTGYEQYF. The CDR3 nucleotides are TGTGCCAGCAGCTTAGGTACTGGCTACGAGCAGTACTTC. Drawing the rest from reference TRBV7-8 and TRBJ2-7, the complete variable domain is GAGVSQSPRYKVAKRGQDVALRCDPISGHVSLFWYQQALGQGPEFLTYFQNEAQLDKSGLPSDRFFAERPEGSVSTLKIQRTQQEDSAVYLCASSLGTGYEQYFGPGTRLTVT.

The CDR3 bases are TGTGCCAGCTCACCACGGATTCCCGGGACAGCAGATCACTCTGGAAACACCATATATTTT. This translates into CASSPRIPGTADHSGNTIYF. V and J are TRBV18 and TRBJ1-3, with TRBD1 matching 7 bases. Germline CDR1 KGHSH, CDR2 LQKENI. This CDR3 has 20 residues. V trimming: 1 base; J trimming: 0 bases; junction bases outside the gene matches: 15.

The chain joins TRBV4-2 to TRBJ2-1; 12 bases line up with TRBD2. With 1 base clipped from V and 12 bases from J, the junction kept 22 bases outside the gene matches. The CDR3 is made up of 20 amino acids. The germline V gene has CDR1 LGHNA and CDR2 YNFKEQ. The chain's CDR3 is CASSQVWTSGKNSLSGGQFF. The CDR3 DNA follows: TGTGCCAGCAGCCAAGTGTGGACTAGCGGGAAGAATTCTCTTTCGGGGGGGCAGTTCTTC.

The table lists this clone with a count of one. This chain connects TRBV7-2 to TRBJ2-7; 13 nucleotides align to TRBD2. Germline trimming cut 3 bases from V and 8 bases from J; bases unmatched to any gene: 4. In germline, CDR1 is SGHTA, CDR2 FQGNSA. The CDR3 contains 14 residues. Here the CDR3 reads CASSFGTSGNQQYF. In DNA form, the CDR3 reads TGTGCCAGCAGCTTCGGGACTAGCGGGAATCAGCAGTACTTC. Together with reference TRBV7-2 and TRBJ2-7, the CDR3 gives the full variable domain: GAGVSQSPSNKVTEKGKDVELRCDPISGHTALYWYRQSLGQGLEFLIYFQGNSAPDKSGLPSDRFSAERTGGSVSTLTIQRTQQEDSAVYLCASSFGTSGNQQYFGPGTRLTVT.